The entry below gives a single T cell receptor (beta chain) sequence along with its context. The antigen it recognizes is unknown. The record has no base qualities; no much larger clone is one base away. Participants were included only if at least one PBMC sample before ART initiation and at least two post-ART samples were available. Every participant with HIV received treatment in the United States of America. Cryopreserved samples of about 0.95-10 million PBMC were thawed and washed before DNA extraction. At the time of the earliest PBMC sample for each participant with HIV, ages ranged from about 23 to 60 years. PBMC samples were contributed by each participant from 1-4 timepoints before ART initiation and 2-8 timepoints after ART initiation, with a median of 7 samples. For every participant, serial HIV viral load, CD4+ T-cell count, ART history and demographic data were obtained. Genomic DNA was extracted from unsorted PBMC with a Qiagen kit on a QIAcube, with processing performed in batches of 12 samples.

This specimen belongs to a study of long-term antiretroviral therapy in people with HIV (dated by TCRdb to between 2021 and 2024). Context from the whole study: Collection of the earliest samples took place about a decade ahead of the 2015 WHO recommendation for immediate ART, at a time when ART was typically delayed until CD4 counts fell. Of the 30 participants with HIV, roughly 10 were female. Whether ART initiation and durable HIV suppression were associated with changes in peripheral blood TRB repertoire composition and diversity was tested in a retrospective serial study. No cross-contamination during QIAcube processing was shown when test extractions of a monoclonal T-cell line were performed alongside 30 to 40 polyclonal samples. A total of 192 cryopreserved PBMC samples came from 25 to 30 adults with confirmed HIV infection and were collected serially over a mean of about six years (range 1-12).

The trim is 3 bases for V and 1 base for J, with a gap of 4 bases between the germline ends. According to the germline V gene, CDR1 reads MRHNA and CDR2 reads SNTAGT. Reading from cysteine to phenylalanine, the CDR3 counts 13 amino acids. Only the CDR3 region is kept as DNA, spanning 39 bases read in frame from base 1. Beyond this particular receptor, the publication reports: Owing to limited PBMC availability, only the TCR beta chain was sequenced, without alpha chain pairing. The samples span the years 2004 to 2017, and the ART regimens used at that time may not be as effective as current regimens. No data were available on ART adherence, viral resistance or therapy changes, limiting inferences about post-ART repertoire changes. Expanded TRB clones identified before ART initiation dominated the repertoire at all time points, although this dominance fluctuated and declined in many PLHIV after ART. Unsorted PBMC were profiled instead of sorted CD4+ and CD8+ T cells because pre-ART samples had limited cell numbers. Starting ART was linked to a significant rise in TRB diversity, yet even with long-term ART the diversity remained significantly lower than in transplant donor controls. HIV repertoires had narrower CDR3 length ranges than controls, and the network structure suggested an antigen-experienced repertoire that shifted only slightly toward naive after ART.

Sequencing of the TRB variable region was done with the immunoSEQ hsTCRB v3.0 assay at survey level resolution. A depth of 40,000-50,000 T-cell genomes per sample was targeted for TRB sequencing. An Illumina MiSeq with a v3 150-cycle kit was used to sequence the pooled TRB libraries. The paper's processing steps were these. Repertoire analysis was performed in R inside a reproducible Nextflow workflow that covered QC, data transformation and analysis. LymphoSeq2, an R package for exploring AIRR-Seq data, was used to implement custom analyses. A few samples that produced fewer than 5000 total TRB sequences were removed, so some 190 HIV repertoires were analyzed. Among the roughly 200 retained HIV repertoires, 55 to 65 were collected before ART initiation and approximately 130 were collected after ART initiation. Each repertoire was downsampled to 5000 TRB nucleotide sequences, and summary statistics were averaged across 100 downsampling iterations. TRB sequences were retained for analysis only if CDR3 regions of at least seven amino acids were present. Diversity was assessed using a clonality score derived from Shannon entropy and using the Gini coefficient. In repertoire networks, the top 5000 CDR3 amino acid sequences were linked whenever an edit distance of one separated two sequences. GLIPH2 predicted antigen specificity groups and MHC restriction for TRB CDR3 amino acid sequences. To flag known CMV, EBV, HIV or tissue antigen associations, CDR3 amino acid sequences were matched against VDJdb and McPAS-TCR. Pre-ART, post-ART and control groups were compared with Wilcoxon signed-rank tests and Holm-Bonferroni correction. As stored in TCRdb, this immuneACCESS dataset retains in-frame rearrangements with V and J assigned. A fraction of the clones does not appear; measured against another copy, unresolved V genes explain less than half of the discrepancy, and the remainder lacks a known reason. V, J and clone size were drawn from that table, and D and trimming were deduced from the DNA. This sample has roughly 24,000 clones in its table, and just over 85% of those were observed once. Under 9.5% of the sample is held by the ten biggest clonotypes.

The material was unsorted PBMCs, obtained 1.8 years before starting antiretroviral therapy. The sequence is built from TRBV6-4 and TRBJ1-5; the D gene cannot be named for sure. The sequence derives from a woman aged 25 to 45 with HIV. The nucleotides read TGTGCCAGCAGTGAGATGAGCAATCAGCCCCAGCATTTT. It is translated as CASSEMSNQPQHF.